These 22 T cell receptor beta chains came from one sample sequenced in a study of cytomegalovirus exposure and HLA in healthy donors. Primers for the PCR totalled 60 Vbeta and 13 Jbeta. TCRdb's table, derived via immunoSEQ multiplex PCR, lists solely in-frame clones and lacks some. The sample consists of approximately 130,000 clones, approximately 78% of them appearing once. Sequenced sample: PBMCs. The receptors were gathered from a woman in her fifties or sixties in good health and CMV-seropositive.

This clone was counted only a few times. The chain has TRBV7-9 and TRBJ1-1, with D hard to call. Germline V gene data show CDR1 as SEHNR and CDR2 as FQNEAQ (reference sequence). Trimming stripped 0 bases from V and 1 base from J, with 9 bases between. CDR3 length: 15 residues. As DNA, the CDR3 is TGTGCCAGCAGCTTAGCGAAAGCCGGGAACACTGAAGCTTTCTTT. Translated: CASSLAKAGNTEAFF.

V usage is TRBV29-1 and J usage is TRBJ2-5, with D tentatively TRBD1 (6 bases). The CDR3 has 14 amino acids. The V end was cut by 6 bases, the J end by 2 bases, with 16 bases between. From germline, CDR1 is SQVTM and CDR2 ANQGSEA. The CDR3 loop is CSVDRTGTQETQYF. The DNA for the CDR3 is TGCAGCGTCGATAGAACCGGGACACAAGAGACCCAGTACTTC.

This clone was counted a single time. This sequence joins TRBV5-1 and TRBJ2-7, with D perhaps matching TRBD1 (6 bases). V was shortened by 0 bases and J by 6 bases, with 16 bases between the two germline ends. The germline gives CDR1 SGHRS, CDR2 YFSETQ. The CDR3 consists of 15 residues. The DNA of the CDR3 is TGCGCCAGCAGCTTGGGGGCAGGGGCTCCAGGCGAGCAGTACTTC. Translated: CASSLGAGAPGEQYF. Complete variable domain (other parts from reference TRBV5-1 and TRBJ2-7): KAGVTQTPRYLIKTRGQQVTLSCSPISGHRSVSWYQQTPGQGLQFLFEYFSETQRNKGNFPGRFSGRQFSNSRSEMNVSTLELGDSALYLCASSLGAGAPGEQYFGPGTRLTVT.

The J gene is TRBJ2-1, the V gene TRBV6-5; 12 nucleotides line up with TRBD2. This CDR3 is built from 14 residues. V was pared by 5 bases and J by 5 bases, with 1 base of the junction left unmatched. Looked up from germline, CDR1 is MNHEY and CDR2 is SVGAGI. CDR3 coding DNA: TGTGCCAGCAGTAGACTAGCGGGGGACAATGAGCAGTTCTTC. This codes for CASSRLAGDNEQFF.

In this sample, this clone turned up a few times. This rearrangement joins TRBV19 to TRBJ1-2, with TRBD1 matching 7 bases. The CDR3 sequence is 16 residues long. The trim removed 4 bases at V and 2 bases at J, leaving 10 bases unmatched. CDR1 and CDR2 from the germline V gene are LNHDA and SQIVND (reference sequence). The CDR3: CASSTRDRNPNYGYTF. The CDR3 bases are TGTGCCAGTAGTACCCGGGACAGAAACCCCAACTATGGCTACACCTTC.

This clone has a handful of counts. The V gene is TRBV18, the J gene TRBJ2-3, with 7 bases that match TRBD2. Germline CDR1 and CDR2: KGHSH and LQKENI. V was clipped by 1 base and J by 2 bases; unmatched bases: 18. The CDR3 has 20 residues. This CDR3 reads CASSPRTTATDSGNTDTQYF. CDR3 nucleotides: TGTGCCAGCTCACCACGGACCACGGCAACCGACAGCGGGAACACAGATACGCAGTATTTT.

This clone was counted once. The chain uses TRBV5-5 and TRBJ2-7; weak D call: TRBD1 (6 bases). The CDR3 has 15 residues. Germline-derived CDR1 and CDR2 are SGHKS and YYEKEE (reference sequence). Deletions cut 4 bases from V and 0 bases from J, with 14 bases between. The CDR3 DNA follows: TGTGCCAGCAGCGGCCGGACAGCGAGCTCCTACGAGCAGTACTTC. This encodes CASSGRTASSYEQYF.

V usage is TRBV5-1 and J usage is TRBJ1-1; TRBD1 matches 8 bases. The V gene's germline CDR1 is SGHRS and CDR2 YFSETQ. CDR3 length: 16 amino acids. V was pared by 5 bases and J by 1 base, with 10 bases of the junction left unmatched. CDR3 bases: TGCGCCAGCAGTTACGGACAGGGCACGAGGAACACTGAAGCTTTCTTT. Encoded protein: CASSYGQGTRNTEAFF.

The chain combines TRBV2 with TRBJ2-3; D is unclear. The CDR3 runs 12 residues. The germline V gene encodes CDR1 SNHLY and CDR2 FYNNEI. V was pared by 4 bases and J by 6 bases, with 8 bases between. This CDR3 reads CASSAARDTQYF. CDR3 in DNA: TGTGCCAGCAGTGCCGCCCGGGATACGCAGTATTTT. The variable domain in full, with the rest retrieved from reference TRBV2 and TRBJ2-3, is EPEVTQTPSHQVTQMGQEVILRCVPISNHLYFYWYRQILGQKVEFLVSFYNNEISEKSEIFDDQFSVERPDGSNFTLKIRSTKLEDSAMYFCASSAARDTQYFGPGTRLTVL.

The J gene is TRBJ2-1, the V gene TRBV6-5; perhaps TRBD1 as D (5 bases). This CDR3 contains 15 residues. The V end lost 5 bases, the J end lost 7 bases, and 18 bases lay between the germline ends. Germline assignment: CDR1 MNHEY and CDR2 SVGAGI. CDR3 coding DNA: TGTGCCAGCAGTCCCGGACACCAATCCGGGAATGAGCAGTTCTTC. Its translation is CASSPGHQSGNEQFF.

This chain links TRBV11-2 with TRBJ1-6; no firm D call. CDR3 size: 13 residues. The V gene lost 5 bases and the J gene lost 9 bases, with 11 bases spanning the gap. The V gene's germline CDR1 is SGHAT and CDR2 FQNNGV. The CDR3 sequence: CASSETPGSPLHF. The DNA for the CDR3 is TGTGCCAGCAGCGAGACCCCAGGTTCACCCCTCCACTTT.

This clone was seen just once. The chain links TRBV2 to TRBJ2-5, with TRBD2 matching over 7 bases. From germline, CDR1 is SNHLY and CDR2 FYNNEI. The CDR3 has 15 residues. V was clipped by 3 bases and J by 1 base; unmatched bases: 5. The CDR3 sequence: CASSDPRGFQETQYF. DNA for the CDR3: TGTGCCAGCAGTGACCCGCGGGGGTTCCAAGAGACCCAGTACTTC. The variable domain in full, completed from reference TRBV2 and TRBJ2-5, reads EPEVTQTPSHQVTQMGQEVILRCVPISNHLYFYWYRQILGQKVEFLVSFYNNEISEKSEIFDDQFSVERPDGSNFTLKIRSTKLEDSAMYFCASSDPRGFQETQYFGPGTRLLVL.

For the CDR3, the DNA is TGTGCCAGCTCACCACGACTCGATAGCGGGGGGGAATATGAGCAGTTCTTC. It is translated as CASSPRLDSGGEYEQFF. The chain links TRBV18 to TRBJ2-1; 11 nucleotides agree with TRBD2. Germline V gene lookup returns CDR1 KGHSH and CDR2 LQKENI. The J segment lost 8 bases and the V segment lost 1 base, leaving 10 bases of the junction unmatched. The CDR3 sequence is 17 residues long.

This rearrangement joins TRBV6-6 to TRBJ2-1, with 7 bases identical to TRBD2. This CDR3 region has 14 residues. The J segment lost 13 bases and the V segment lost 2 bases, leaving 11 bases of the junction unmatched. Per germline, CDR1 MNHNY and CDR2 SVGAGI (reference sequence). CDR3 DNA sequence: TGTGCCAGCAGTTACCAGACCCCCCTAGCGGAACAGTTCTTC. Its protein is CASSYQTPLAEQFF.

This clone has only a few counts. The rearrangement links TRBV2 to TRBJ2-5; 8 bases align to TRBD1. Germline V gene sequence: CDR1 SNHLY, CDR2 FYNNEI. This CDR3 has 14 residues. J gave up 4 bases and V 2 bases, and 3 bases lay outside the gene matches. The CDR3 is CASSEQGASETQYF. Here the CDR3 DNA reads TGTGCCAGCAGTGAACAGGGGGCTTCAGAGACCCAGTACTTC.

The chain carries TRBV4-1 and TRBJ2-2, with a possible D match to TRBD2 (5 bases). This CDR3 contains 16 residues. CDR1 is MGHRA, CDR2 YSYEKL, per germline. Trimming removed 1 base from V and 7 bases from J, with 16 bases in between. The CDR3 DNA reads TGCGCCAGCAGCCAAGGAAGGACCTTCGACTACGGGGAGCTGTTTTTT. Protein sequence: CASSQGRTFDYGELFF.

The gene calls are TRBV7-6 and TRBJ2-5; a possible D gene is TRBD1 (6 bases). The end of the DNA is better explained by TRBJ2-7, so the J call may be wrong. Germline assignment: CDR1 SGHVS and CDR2 FNYEAQ. This CDR3 spans 15 amino acids. This CDR3 is CASSPLSYREYEQYF. For the CDR3, the DNA is TGTGCCAGCAGTCCACTTTCCTACAGGGAATACGAGCAGTACTTC.

The chain links TRBV7-3 to TRBJ2-7, with a tentative D call TRBD2 (7 bases). The V end lost 5 bases, the J end lost 6 bases, and 14 bases lay between the germline ends. The CDR3 runs to 13 residues. In germline, CDR1 is SGHTA, CDR2 FQGTGA. The CDR3 DNA sequence: TGTGCCAGCAGCCCCGGGGGGCTAGGCGAGCAGTACTTC. Translated: CASSPGGLGEQYF.

This chain links TRBV4-1 with TRBJ2-2; D might be TRBD2 (6 bases). V was clipped by 3 bases and J by 0 bases, with 17 bases between them. Per the germline V gene, CDR1 is MGHRA and CDR2 is YSYEKL. This CDR3 comprises 18 residues. The CDR3 coding sequence is TGCGCCAGCAGCCACGCCGATGGGGGGTTCGCGAACACCGGGGAGCTGTTTTTT. It specifies CASSHADGGFANTGELFF.

The V call is TRBV5-6, the J call TRBJ2-7; D is possibly TRBD2 (5 bases). With 4 bases removed from V and 3 bases from J, the gap between germline ends came to 11 bases. Germline V gene sequence: CDR1 SGHDT, CDR2 YYEEEE. The CDR3 runs 13 residues. The CDR3: CASSVRGNYEQYF. The CDR3, as DNA: TGTGCCAGCAGCGTACGGGGTAACTACGAGCAGTACTTC.

For this clone: At one end, the junction sequence differs from germline, possibly due to a read error. The chain recombines TRBV6-5 with TRBJ1-5; D possibly corresponds to TRBD1 (5 bases). The CDR3 loop spans 16 amino acids. Germline CDR1 and CDR2: MNHEY and SVGAGI. The CDR3 here is CASSSSSTGSIQPQHF. CDR3 in DNA: TGTGCCAGCAGTTCCTCCTCCACAGGAAGCATTCAGCCCCAGCATTTT.

This clone occurred a few times. The gene calls are TRBV5-4 and TRBJ2-7; tentative D call: TRBD2 (6 bases). The V gene lost 0 bases and the J gene lost 2 bases, with 9 bases spanning the gap. This CDR3 comprises 14 residues. CDR1 is SGHNT, CDR2 YYREEE, per germline (reference sequence). CDR3 nucleotide sequence: TGTGCCAGCAGCTTGGGGGGCGGGACCTACGAGCAGTACTTC. Translation: CASSLGGGTYEQYF.